One sample yielded the 8 T cell receptor beta chains listed below, sequenced in a study of blood T cell repertoires in COVID-19. Here immunoSEQ multiplex PCR was the method, and the copy in TCRdb shows in-frame clones only, minus some. The sample holds a few hundred thousand clones; 70% to 90% are singletons and the top ten take 2.2%. Sequences were obtained from PBMCs or T cells enriched from blood (not recorded which). Receptors originate from a man under 40 who had recovered from COVID-19.

The chain is built from TRBV2 and TRBJ1-2, with no clear D. V was trimmed by 6 bases and J by 6 bases, leaving 14 bases between them. Germline-derived CDR1 and CDR2 are SNHLY and FYNNEI. The CDR3 totals 13 residues. The CDR3 DNA reads TGTGCCAGCAGCCGGACCCGGAGGGATGGCTACACCTTC. This sequence encodes CASSRTRRDGYTF.

The chain carries TRBV30 and TRBJ2-5; unclear D gene. This CDR3 contains 13 residues. V was shortened by 2 bases and J by 1 base, with 8 bases between the two germline ends. Germline V CDR1 and CDR2: GTSNPN, SVGIG (reference sequence). CDR3 amino acids: CAWSWASQETQYF. DNA of the CDR3: TGTGCCTGGAGTTGGGCAAGCCAAGAGACCCAGTACTTC.

V usage is TRBV7-8 and J usage is TRBJ1-5, with TRBD1 matching over 9 bases. The ends lost 5 bases at V and 4 bases at J; junction bases unmatched: 15. This CDR3 comprises 18 residues. Looked up from germline, CDR1 is SGHVS and CDR2 is FQNEAQ. CDR3 DNA: TGTGCCAGCAGCCTTCCTAAGGGACAGGGCTTTGGGAATCAGCCCCAGCATTTT. Protein: CASSLPKGQGFGNQPQHF. The whole variable domain, remainder taken from reference TRBV7-8 and TRBJ1-5, is GAGVSQSPRYKVAKRGQDVALRCDPISGHVSLFWYQQALGQGPEFLTYFQNEAQLDKSGLPSDRFFAERPEGSVSTLKIQRTQQEDSAVYLCASSLPKGQGFGNQPQHFGDGTRLSIL.

The genes are TRBV11-3 and TRBJ1-2; D is perhaps TRBD1 (5 bases). CDR3 length: 19 amino acids. Between the trimmed V and J ends, which lost 5 bases and 6 bases, there was a span of 31 bases. Germline assignment: CDR1 SGHNT and CDR2 YENEEA. The CDR3 is CASSAFDQVMGPLWNGYTF. DNA for the CDR3: TGTGCCAGCAGCGCCTTCGATCAAGTCATGGGGCCACTATGGAATGGCTACACCTTC. Full variable domain (missing parts from reference TRBV11-3 and TRBJ1-2): EAGVVQSPRYKIIEKKQPVAFWCNPISGHNTLYWYLQNLGQGPELLIRYENEEAVDDSQLPKDRFSAERLKGVDSTLKIQPAELGDSAVYLCASSAFDQVMGPLWNGYTFGSGTRLTVV.

This clone was seen a single time. The J gene is TRBJ2-2, the V gene TRBV9; unclear D gene. Trimming removed 0 bases from V and 0 bases from J, with 9 bases in between. The germline CDR1 and CDR2 sequences are SGDLS and YYNGEE. The CDR3 runs to 16 residues. The CDR3 sequence: CASSVEPRTNTGELFF. The CDR3 DNA sequence: TGTGCCAGCAGCGTAGAACCCAGGACGAACACCGGGGAGCTGTTTTTT.

The chain is built from TRBV5-1 and TRBJ1-1; TRBD1 matches 7 bases. The CDR3 loop spans 14 amino acids. Germline CDR1 is SGHRS and CDR2 is YFSETQ. V trimming: 3 bases; J trimming: 10 bases; junction bases outside the gene matches: 12. The CDR3: CASSSTYGEGAAFF. The CDR3 nucleotides are TGCGCCAGCAGCTCGACATACGGAGAGGGGGCAGCTTTCTTT.

This chain links TRBV11-1 with TRBJ1-2; 9 bases are shared with TRBD1. The CDR3 extends over 14 amino acids. Germline V gene sequence: CDR1 SGHAT, CDR2 FQDESV (reference sequence). After removal of 7 bases from V and 3 bases from J, the junction contained 6 bases not matched to a gene. The CDR3 bases are TGTGCCAGCAACCCGGGACAGGGAGACTATGGCTACACCTTC. Residues: CASNPGQGDYGYTF. The full variable domain, with the rest looked up from reference TRBV11-1 and TRBJ1-2, is EAEVAQSPRYKITEKSQAVAFWCDPISGHATLYWYRQILGQGPELLVQFQDESVVDDSQLPKDRFSAERLKGVDSTLKIQPAELGDSAMYLCASNPGQGDYGYTFGSGTRLTVV.

This clone was picked up one time. The chain uses TRBV4-3 and TRBJ1-3, with 8 bases aligning to TRBD1. CDR3 length: 15 residues. V shed 4 bases and J 1 base; nucleotides not matched to a gene: 3. The germline gives CDR1 LGHNA, CDR2 YSLEER. The DNA for the CDR3 is TGCGCCAGCAGCCCACAGGGGGGGTCTGGAAACACCATATATTTT. Amino acid sequence: CASSPQGGSGNTIYF.